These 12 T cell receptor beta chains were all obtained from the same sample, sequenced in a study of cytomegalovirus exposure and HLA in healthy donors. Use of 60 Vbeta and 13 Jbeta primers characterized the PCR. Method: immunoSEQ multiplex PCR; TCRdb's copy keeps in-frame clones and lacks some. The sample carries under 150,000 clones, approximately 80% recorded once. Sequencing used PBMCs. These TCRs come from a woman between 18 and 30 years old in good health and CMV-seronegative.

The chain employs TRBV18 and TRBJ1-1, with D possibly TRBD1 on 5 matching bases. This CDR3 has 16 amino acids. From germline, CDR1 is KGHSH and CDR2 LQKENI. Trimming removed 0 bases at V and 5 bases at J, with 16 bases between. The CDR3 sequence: CASSPPGRGERTEAFF. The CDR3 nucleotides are TGTGCCAGCTCACCACCGGGGAGGGGCGAACGGACTGAAGCTTTCTTT.

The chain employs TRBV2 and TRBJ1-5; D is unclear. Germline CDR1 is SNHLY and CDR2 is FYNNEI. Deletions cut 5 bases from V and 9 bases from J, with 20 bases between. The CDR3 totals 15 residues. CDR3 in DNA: TGTGCCAGCAGTCTTAAGGGAGAGCGCGAGAGGCCCCAGCATTTT. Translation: CASSLKGERERPQHF.

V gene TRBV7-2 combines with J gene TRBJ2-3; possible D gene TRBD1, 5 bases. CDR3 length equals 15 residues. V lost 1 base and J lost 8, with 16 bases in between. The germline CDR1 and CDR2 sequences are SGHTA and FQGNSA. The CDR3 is CASSLEGRVRVTQYF. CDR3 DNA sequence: TGTGCCAGCAGCTTAGAAGGCAGGGTTCGAGTTACGCAGTATTTT.

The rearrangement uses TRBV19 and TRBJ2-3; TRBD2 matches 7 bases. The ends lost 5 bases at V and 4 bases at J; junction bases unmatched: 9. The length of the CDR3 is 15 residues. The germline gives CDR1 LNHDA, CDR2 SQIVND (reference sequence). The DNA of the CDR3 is TGTGCCAGTAGTGAAGGCGGGAGCCCCTCAGATACGCAGTATTTT. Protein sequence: CASSEGGSPSDTQYF.

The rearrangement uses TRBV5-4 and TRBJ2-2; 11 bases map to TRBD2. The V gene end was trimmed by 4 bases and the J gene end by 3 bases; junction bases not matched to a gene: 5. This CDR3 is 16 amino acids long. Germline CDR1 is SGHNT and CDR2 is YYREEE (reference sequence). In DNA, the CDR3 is TGTGCCAGCAGCCGAACTAGCGGGAGTTACACCGGGGAGCTGTTTTTT. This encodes CASSRTSGSYTGELFF.

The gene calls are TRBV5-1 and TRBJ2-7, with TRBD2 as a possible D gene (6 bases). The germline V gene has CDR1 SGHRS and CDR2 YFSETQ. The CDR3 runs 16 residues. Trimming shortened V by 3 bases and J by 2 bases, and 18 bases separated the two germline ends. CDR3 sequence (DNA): TGCGCCAGCAGCTATCCCGCCGGGAGATCAACCTACGAGCAGTACTTC. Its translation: CASSYPAGRSTYEQYF.

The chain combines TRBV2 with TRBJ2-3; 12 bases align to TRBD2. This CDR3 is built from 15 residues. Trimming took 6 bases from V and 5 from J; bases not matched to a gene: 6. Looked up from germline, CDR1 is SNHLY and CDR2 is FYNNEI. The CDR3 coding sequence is TGTGCCAGCAGGGGACTAGCGGGTTCGGTAGATACGCAGTATTTT. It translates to CASRGLAGSVDTQYF.

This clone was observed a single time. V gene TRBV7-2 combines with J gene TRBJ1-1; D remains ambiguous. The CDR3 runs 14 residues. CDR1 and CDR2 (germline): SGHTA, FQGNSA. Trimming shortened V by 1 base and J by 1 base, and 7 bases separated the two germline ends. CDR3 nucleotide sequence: TGTGCCAGCAGCTTAGGGCATGCGAACACTGAAGCTTTCTTT. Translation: CASSLGHANTEAFF. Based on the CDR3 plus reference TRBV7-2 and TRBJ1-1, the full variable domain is GAGVSQSPSNKVTEKGKDVELRCDPISGHTALYWYRQSLGQGLEFLIYFQGNSAPDKSGLPSDRFSAERTGGSVSTLTIQRTQQEDSAVYLCASSLGHANTEAFFGQGTRLTVV.

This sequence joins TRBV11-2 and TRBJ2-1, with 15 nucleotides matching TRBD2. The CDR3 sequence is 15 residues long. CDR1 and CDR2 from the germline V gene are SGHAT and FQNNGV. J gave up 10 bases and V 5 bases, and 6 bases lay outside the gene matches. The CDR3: CASSPSGLAGGEQFF. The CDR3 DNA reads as TGTGCCAGCAGCCCCTCGGGACTAGCGGGAGGAGAGCAGTTCTTC.

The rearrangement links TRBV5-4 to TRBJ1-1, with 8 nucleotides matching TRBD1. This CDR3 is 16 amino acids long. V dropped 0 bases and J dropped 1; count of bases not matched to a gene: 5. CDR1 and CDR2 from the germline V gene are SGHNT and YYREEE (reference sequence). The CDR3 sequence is CASSLEYRGRNTEAFF. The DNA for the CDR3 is TGTGCCAGCAGCTTGGAATACAGGGGGAGGAACACTGAAGCTTTCTTT.

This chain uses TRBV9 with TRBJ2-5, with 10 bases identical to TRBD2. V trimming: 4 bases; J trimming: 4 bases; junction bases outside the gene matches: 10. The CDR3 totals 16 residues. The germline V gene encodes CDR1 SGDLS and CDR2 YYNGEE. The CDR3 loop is CASSLASGRIGETQYF. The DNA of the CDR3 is TGTGCCAGCAGCCTGGCTAGCGGGAGAATTGGAGAGACCCAGTACTTC.

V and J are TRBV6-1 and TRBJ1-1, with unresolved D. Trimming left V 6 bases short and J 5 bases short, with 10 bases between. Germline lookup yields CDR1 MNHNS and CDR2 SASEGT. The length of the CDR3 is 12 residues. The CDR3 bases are TGTGCCAGCAGGGTCGGCGGTACTGAAGCTTTCTTT. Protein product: CASRVGGTEAFF.